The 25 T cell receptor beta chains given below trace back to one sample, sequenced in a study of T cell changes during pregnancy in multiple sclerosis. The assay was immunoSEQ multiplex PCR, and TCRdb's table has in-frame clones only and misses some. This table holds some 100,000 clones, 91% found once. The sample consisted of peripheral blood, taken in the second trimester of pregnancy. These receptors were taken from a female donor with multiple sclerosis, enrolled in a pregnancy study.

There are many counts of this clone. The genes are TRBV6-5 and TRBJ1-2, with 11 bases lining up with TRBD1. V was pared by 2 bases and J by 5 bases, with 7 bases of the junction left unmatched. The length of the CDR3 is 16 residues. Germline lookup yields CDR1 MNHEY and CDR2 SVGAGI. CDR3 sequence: CASSYLRTGGAYGYTF. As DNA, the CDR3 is TGTGCCAGCAGTTACCTCCGGACAGGGGGCGCATATGGCTACACCTTC.

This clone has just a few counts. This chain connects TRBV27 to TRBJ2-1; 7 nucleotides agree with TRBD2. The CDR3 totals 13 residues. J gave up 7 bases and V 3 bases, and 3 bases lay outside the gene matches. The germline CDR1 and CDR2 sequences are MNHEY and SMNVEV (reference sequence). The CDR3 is CASSLREGNEQFF. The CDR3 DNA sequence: TGTGCCAGCAGTTTGAGGGAGGGGAATGAGCAGTTCTTC.

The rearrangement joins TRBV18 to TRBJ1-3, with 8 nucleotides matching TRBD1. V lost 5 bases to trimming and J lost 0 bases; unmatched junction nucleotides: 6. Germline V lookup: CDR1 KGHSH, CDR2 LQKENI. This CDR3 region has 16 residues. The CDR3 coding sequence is TGTGCCAGCTCAACGGGACAGGTCTTCTCTGGAAACACCATATATTTT. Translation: CASSTGQVFSGNTIYF. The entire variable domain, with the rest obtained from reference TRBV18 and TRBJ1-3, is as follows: NAGVMQNPRHLVRRRGQEARLRCSPMKGHSHVYWYRQLPEEGLKFMVYLQKENIIDESGMPKERFSAEFPKEGPSILRIQQVVRGDSAAYFCASSTGQVFSGNTIYFGEGSWLTVV.

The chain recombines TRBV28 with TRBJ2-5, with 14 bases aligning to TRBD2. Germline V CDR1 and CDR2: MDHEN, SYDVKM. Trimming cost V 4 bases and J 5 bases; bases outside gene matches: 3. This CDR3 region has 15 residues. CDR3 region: CASSSWTSGRETQYF. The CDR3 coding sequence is TGTGCCAGCAGTTCCTGGACTAGCGGGAGGGAGACCCAGTACTTC.

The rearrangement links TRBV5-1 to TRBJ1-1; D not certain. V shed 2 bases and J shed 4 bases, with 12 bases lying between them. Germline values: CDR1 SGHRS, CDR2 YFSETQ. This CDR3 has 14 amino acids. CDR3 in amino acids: CASSFSGDGTEAFF. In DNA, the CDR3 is TGCGCCAGCAGCTTTTCCGGAGACGGCACTGAAGCTTTCTTT.

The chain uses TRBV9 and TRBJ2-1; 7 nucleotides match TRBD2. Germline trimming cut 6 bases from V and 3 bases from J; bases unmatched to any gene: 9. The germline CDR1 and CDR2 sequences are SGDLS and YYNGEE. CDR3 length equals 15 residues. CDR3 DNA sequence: TGTGCCAGCAAAGCGGGAAACTCCGACTACAATGAGCAGTTCTTC. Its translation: CASKAGNSDYNEQFF. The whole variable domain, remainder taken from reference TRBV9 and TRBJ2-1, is DSGVTQTPKHLITATGQRVTLRCSPRSGDLSVYWYQQSLDQGLQFLIQYYNGEERAKGNILERFSAQQFPDLHSELNLSSLELGDSALYFCASKAGNSDYNEQFFGPGTRLTVL.

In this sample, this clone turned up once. The CDR3 coding sequence is TGTGCCAGCAGCTTAGAGGGAACGGGAGTCCGGGAGCTGTTTTTT. As protein: CASSLEGTGVRELFF. The chain uses TRBV7-3 and TRBJ2-2; tentatively, D is TRBD2 (6 bases). V was trimmed by 2 bases and J by 9 bases, leaving 16 bases between them. Per germline, CDR1 SGHTA and CDR2 FQGTGA. The CDR3 sequence is 15 residues long.

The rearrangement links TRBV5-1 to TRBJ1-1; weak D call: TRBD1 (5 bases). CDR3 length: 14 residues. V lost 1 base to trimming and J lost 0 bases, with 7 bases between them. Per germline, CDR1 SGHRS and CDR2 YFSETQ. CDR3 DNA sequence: TGCGCCAGCAGCTTGAACAGGCTGAACACTGAAGCTTTCTTT. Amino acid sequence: CASSLNRLNTEAFF.

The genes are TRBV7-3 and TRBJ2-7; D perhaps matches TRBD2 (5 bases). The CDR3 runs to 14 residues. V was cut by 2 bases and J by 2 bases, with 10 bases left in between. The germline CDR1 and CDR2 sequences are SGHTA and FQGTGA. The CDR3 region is CASSLLAGPYEQYF. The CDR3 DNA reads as TGTGCCAGCAGCTTACTAGCCGGACCCTACGAGCAGTACTTC.

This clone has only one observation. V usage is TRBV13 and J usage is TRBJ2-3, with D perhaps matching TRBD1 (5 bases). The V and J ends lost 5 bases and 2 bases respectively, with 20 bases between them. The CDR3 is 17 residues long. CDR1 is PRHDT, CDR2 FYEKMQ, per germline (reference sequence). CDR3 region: CASSRLRGTISTDTQYF. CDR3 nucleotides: TGTGCCAGCAGCCGCTTAAGGGGAACCATATCCACAGATACGCAGTATTTT.

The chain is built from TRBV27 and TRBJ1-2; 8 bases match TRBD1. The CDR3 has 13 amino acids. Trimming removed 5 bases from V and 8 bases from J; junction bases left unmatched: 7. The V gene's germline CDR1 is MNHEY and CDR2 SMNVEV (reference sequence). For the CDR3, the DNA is TGTGCCAGCAGTCTGGACAGGGATTGGGGCTACACCTTC. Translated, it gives CASSLDRDWGYTF.

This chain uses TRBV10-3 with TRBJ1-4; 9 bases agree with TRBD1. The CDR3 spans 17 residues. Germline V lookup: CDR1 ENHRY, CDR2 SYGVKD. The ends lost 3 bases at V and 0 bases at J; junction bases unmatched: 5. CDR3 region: CAISERDREATNEKLFF. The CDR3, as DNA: TGTGCCATCAGTGAACGGGACAGGGAAGCAACTAATGAAAAACTGTTTTTT.

The CDR3: CASNREGADYEQYF. CDR3 coding DNA: TGTGCCAGCAATCGGGAGGGGGCGGACTACGAGCAGTACTTC. The rearrangement links TRBV28 to TRBJ2-7, with a weak D call TRBD2 (8 bases). The V gene lost 7 bases and the J gene lost 3 bases, with 16 bases spanning the gap. The germline CDR1 and CDR2 sequences are MDHEN and SYDVKM. The CDR3 totals 14 residues.

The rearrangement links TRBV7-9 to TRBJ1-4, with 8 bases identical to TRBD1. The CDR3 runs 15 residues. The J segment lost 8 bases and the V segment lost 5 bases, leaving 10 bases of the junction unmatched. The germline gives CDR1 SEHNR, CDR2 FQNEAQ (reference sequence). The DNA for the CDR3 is TGTGCCAGCAGCCGACAGGGGTCGGCACAAGAAAAACTGTTTTTT. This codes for CASSRQGSAQEKLFF.

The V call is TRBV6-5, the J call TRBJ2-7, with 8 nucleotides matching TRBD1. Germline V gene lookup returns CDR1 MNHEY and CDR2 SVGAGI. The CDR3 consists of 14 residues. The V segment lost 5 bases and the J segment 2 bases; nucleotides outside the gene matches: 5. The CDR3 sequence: CASSTRTGTYEQYF. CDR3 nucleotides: TGTGCCAGCAGTACAAGGACAGGGACCTACGAGCAGTACTTC.

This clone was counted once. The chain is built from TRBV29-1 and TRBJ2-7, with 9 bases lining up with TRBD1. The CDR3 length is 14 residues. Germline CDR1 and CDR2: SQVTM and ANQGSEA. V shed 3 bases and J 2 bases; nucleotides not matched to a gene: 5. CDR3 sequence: CSVESGQGAYEQYF. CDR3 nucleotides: TGCAGCGTTGAGTCGGGACAGGGTGCCTACGAGCAGTACTTC.

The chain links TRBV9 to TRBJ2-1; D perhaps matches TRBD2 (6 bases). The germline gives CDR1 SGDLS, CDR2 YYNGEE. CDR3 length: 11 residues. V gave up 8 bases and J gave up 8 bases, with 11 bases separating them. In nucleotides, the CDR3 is TGTGCCAGTGCGGGGTTAGATGAGCAGTTCTTC. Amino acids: CASAGLDEQFF.

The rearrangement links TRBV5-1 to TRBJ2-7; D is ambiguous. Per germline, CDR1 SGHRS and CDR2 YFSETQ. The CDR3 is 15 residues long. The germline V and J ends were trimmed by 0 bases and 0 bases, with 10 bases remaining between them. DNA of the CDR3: TGCGCCAGCAGCTTGGGAATCCTCAGCTCCTACGAGCAGTACTTC. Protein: CASSLGILSSYEQYF.

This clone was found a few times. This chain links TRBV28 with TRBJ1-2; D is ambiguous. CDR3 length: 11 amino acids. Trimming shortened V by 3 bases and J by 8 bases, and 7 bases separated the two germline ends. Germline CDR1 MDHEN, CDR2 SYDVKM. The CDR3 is CASSFLGGYTF. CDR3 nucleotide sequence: TGTGCCAGCAGTTTCCTCGGGGGCTACACCTTC.

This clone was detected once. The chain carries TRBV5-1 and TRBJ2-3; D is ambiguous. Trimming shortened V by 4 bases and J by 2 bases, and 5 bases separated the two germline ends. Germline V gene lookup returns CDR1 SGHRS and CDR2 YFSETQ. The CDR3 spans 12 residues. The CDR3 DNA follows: TGCGCCAGCAGCGTCAACACAGATACGCAGTATTTT. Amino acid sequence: CASSVNTDTQYF. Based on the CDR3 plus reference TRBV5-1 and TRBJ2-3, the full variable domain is KAGVTQTPRYLIKTRGQQVTLSCSPISGHRSVSWYQQTPGQGLQFLFEYFSETQRNKGNFPGRFSGRQFSNSRSEMNVSTLELGDSALYLCASSVNTDTQYFGPGTRLTVL.

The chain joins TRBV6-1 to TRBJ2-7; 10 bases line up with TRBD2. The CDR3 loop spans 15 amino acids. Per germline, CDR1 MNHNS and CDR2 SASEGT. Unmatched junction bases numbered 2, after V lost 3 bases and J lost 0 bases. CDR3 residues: CASSERTSGSYEQYF. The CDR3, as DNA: TGTGCCAGCAGTGAGAGGACTAGCGGCTCCTACGAGCAGTACTTC.

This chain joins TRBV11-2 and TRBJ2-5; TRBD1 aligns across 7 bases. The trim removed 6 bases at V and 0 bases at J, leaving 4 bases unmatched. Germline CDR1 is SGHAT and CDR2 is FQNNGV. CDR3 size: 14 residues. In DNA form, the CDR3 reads TGTGCCAGCAGACTACAGGGGTACCAAGAGACCCAGTACTTC. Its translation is CASRLQGYQETQYF.

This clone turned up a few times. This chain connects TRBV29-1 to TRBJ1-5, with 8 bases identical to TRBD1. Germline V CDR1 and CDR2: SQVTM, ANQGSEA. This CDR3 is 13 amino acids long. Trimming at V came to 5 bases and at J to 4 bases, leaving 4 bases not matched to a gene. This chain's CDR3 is CSVRGQVNQPQHF. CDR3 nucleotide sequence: TGCAGCGTTCGGGGACAGGTGAATCAGCCCCAGCATTTT.

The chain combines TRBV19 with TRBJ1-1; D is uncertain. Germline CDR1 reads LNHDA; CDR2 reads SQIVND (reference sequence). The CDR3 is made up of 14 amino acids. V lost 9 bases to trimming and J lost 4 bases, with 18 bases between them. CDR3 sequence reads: CASQAGRVRTEAFF. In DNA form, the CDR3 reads TGTGCCAGCCAGGCCGGGCGGGTCCGCACTGAAGCTTTCTTT.

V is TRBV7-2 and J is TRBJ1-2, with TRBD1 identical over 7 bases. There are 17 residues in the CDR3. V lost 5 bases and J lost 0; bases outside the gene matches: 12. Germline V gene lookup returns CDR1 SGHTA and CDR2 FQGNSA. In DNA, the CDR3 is TGTGCCAGCAGCCTAAACAGGGGACCTAAAGCTAACTATGGCTACACCTTC. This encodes CASSLNRGPKANYGYTF.